The 22 T cell receptor beta chains presented below share a single source sample, sequenced in a study of blood T cell repertoires in COVID-19. Libraries were prepared by immunoSEQ multiplex PCR; TCRdb keeps only in-frame clonotypes and omits some of them. Of 45,000 to 60,000 clones detected, 78% appear once; the ten largest clones hold approximately 15%. Material: peripheral blood. Receptor source: a human donor with active or convalescent COVID-19. The donor label of this sample is uncertain.

The V call is TRBV27, the J call TRBJ2-7; 7 bases fit TRBD1. V was pared by 2 bases and J by 3 bases, with 4 bases of the junction left unmatched. CDR1 and CDR2 (germline): MNHEY, SMNVEV (reference sequence). CDR3 length: 14 residues. CDR3 nucleotide sequence: TGTGCCAGCAGTTTAGAGGGACAGTTCTACGAGCAGTACTTC. As protein: CASSLEGQFYEQYF.

This clone was picked up a small number of times. The chain links TRBV9 to TRBJ2-3, with D possibly being TRBD1 (5 bases). Germline V lookup: CDR1 SGDLS, CDR2 YYNGEE. Trimming removed 0 bases at V and 0 bases at J, with 11 bases between. This CDR3 contains 16 residues. CDR3 sequence reads: CASSVEQGTSTDTQYF. The DNA of the CDR3 is TGTGCCAGCAGCGTAGAGCAGGGAACTAGCACAGATACGCAGTATTTT. Looking up the rest from reference TRBV9 and TRBJ2-3 gives the full variable domain: DSGVTQTPKHLITATGQRVTLRCSPRSGDLSVYWYQQSLDQGLQFLIQYYNGEERAKGNILERFSAQQFPDLHSELNLSSLELGDSALYFCASSVEQGTSTDTQYFGPGTRLTVL.

The V call is TRBV5-1, the J call TRBJ2-7; 8 positions agree with TRBD1. CDR1 and CDR2 (germline): SGHRS, YFSETQ. J gave up 1 base and V 4 bases, and 10 bases lay outside the gene matches. This CDR3 has 16 residues. The chain's CDR3 is CASSLWTGTPSYEQYF. CDR3 sequence (DNA): TGCGCCAGCAGCCTATGGACAGGGACTCCTTCCTACGAGCAGTACTTC. The full variable domain, completed using reference TRBV5-1 and TRBJ2-7, is KAGVTQTPRYLIKTRGQQVTLSCSPISGHRSVSWYQQTPGQGLQFLFEYFSETQRNKGNFPGRFSGRQFSNSRSEMNVSTLELGDSALYLCASSLWTGTPSYEQYFGPGTRLTVT.

The rearrangement links TRBV9 to TRBJ1-1, with a possible D match to TRBD1 (5 bases). V was clipped by 3 bases and J by 1 base, with 10 bases between them. CDR1 SGDLS and CDR2 YYNGEE come from the germline V gene. The CDR3 is 14 residues long. The CDR3 region is CASSAPRANTEAFF. DNA of the CDR3: TGTGCCAGCAGCGCCCCCAGGGCGAACACTGAAGCTTTCTTT.

J is TRBJ2-7 and V is TRBV6-5; 8 bases align to TRBD1. The germline V gene has CDR1 MNHEY and CDR2 SVGAGI. V dropped 6 bases and J dropped 5; count of bases not matched to a gene: 12. This CDR3 contains 15 residues. The CDR3 loop reads CASSRASQGGHEQYF. For the CDR3, the DNA is TGTGCCAGCAGCCGCGCCTCACAGGGGGGACACGAGCAGTACTTC.

The rearrangement uses TRBV27 and TRBJ2-3; 12 positions agree with TRBD2. The germline CDR1 and CDR2 sequences are MNHEY and SMNVEV (reference sequence). The CDR3 consists of 19 residues. V was pared by 3 bases and J by 6 bases, with 16 bases of the junction left unmatched. The CDR3 region is CASSFSPGLLAGGGDTQYF. The CDR3 nucleotides read TGTGCCAGCAGTTTCTCCCCCGGACTACTAGCGGGAGGTGGGGATACGCAGTATTTT.

The V call is TRBV10-3, the J call TRBJ2-5; D unresolved. The CDR3 covers 12 residues. V was shortened by 6 bases and J by 1 base, with 6 bases between the two germline ends. Germline V gives CDR1 ENHRY, CDR2 SYGVKD. CDR3 amino acids: CAISPSQETQYF. CDR3 bases: TGTGCCATCAGCCCCAGCCAAGAGACCCAGTACTTC.

The V gene is TRBV7-6, the J gene TRBJ2-1, with 8 bases fitting TRBD2. The CDR3 contains 16 residues. The junction had 8 bases not matched to a gene; V was cut back by 6 bases and J by 1 base. From germline, CDR1 is SGHVS and CDR2 FNYEAQ. CDR3 loop: CASSSLAGLSYNEQFF. CDR3 nucleotides: TGTGCCAGCAGTTCCTTAGCGGGACTATCCTACAATGAGCAGTTCTTC.

The chain couples TRBV7-2 to TRBJ2-7, with a possible D match to TRBD1 (6 bases). The CDR3 loop spans 16 amino acids. Germline loops: CDR1 SGHTA, CDR2 FQGNSA. The V and J ends lost 5 bases and 0 bases respectively, with 17 bases between them. In DNA, the CDR3 is TGTGCCAGCAGCCTATCTTCCATGGACAGCTCCTACGAGCAGTACTTC. Amino acids: CASSLSSMDSSYEQYF.

The rearrangement uses TRBV30 and TRBJ2-3, with D tentatively TRBD2 (6 bases). Germline V gene lookup returns CDR1 GTSNPN and CDR2 SVGIG (reference sequence). Trimming removed 3 bases at V and 4 bases at J, with 14 bases between. The CDR3 is made up of 14 amino acids. CDR3 protein: CAWRAGGDADTQYF. The CDR3 DNA reads TGTGCCTGGAGAGCCGGGGGAGACGCAGATACGCAGTATTTT. Together with reference TRBV30 and TRBJ2-3, the CDR3 gives the full variable domain: SQTIHQWPATLVQPVGSPLSLECTVEGTSNPNLYWYRQAAGRGLQLLFYSVGIGQISSEVPQNLSASRPQDRQFILSSKKLLLSDSGFYLCAWRAGGDADTQYFGPGTRLTVL.

The chain links TRBV6-5 to TRBJ2-5; 8 bases match TRBD1. Per germline, CDR1 MNHEY and CDR2 SVGAGI. The CDR3 length is 14 residues. J lost 5 bases, V lost 6 bases, and 8 bases had no gene match. This chain's CDR3 is CASRRAGGWETQYF. In DNA, the CDR3 is TGTGCCAGCAGGCGTGCAGGGGGCTGGGAGACCCAGTACTTC.

This clone was detected a few times. This chain uses TRBV18 with TRBJ2-7, with D maybe TRBD1 (5 bases). The CDR3 length is 14 residues. The V gene's germline CDR1 is KGHSH and CDR2 LQKENI. Between the trimmed V and J ends, which lost 6 bases and 0 bases, there was a span of 12 bases. In DNA, the CDR3 is TGTGCCAGCTCTGGCCCCAGGGTCTCCTACGAGCAGTACTTC. Translated: CASSGPRVSYEQYF.

The CDR3 sequence is CASRTGTGNSPLHF. CDR3 nucleotide sequence: TGTGCCAGCAGGACCGGGACAGGGAATTCACCCCTCCACTTT. This chain joins TRBV27 and TRBJ1-6; 9 nucleotides agree with TRBD1. In germline, CDR1 is MNHEY, CDR2 SMNVEV (reference sequence). CDR3 length: 14 amino acids. The ends lost 6 bases at V and 7 bases at J; junction bases unmatched: 4.

The table lists this clone with a few counts. This chain joins TRBV7-7 and TRBJ2-5, with a tentative D call TRBD2 (5 bases). The ends were cut back, 4 bases at V and 1 base at J, with 13 bases in the middle. This CDR3 has 15 residues. Germline V CDR1 and CDR2: SSHAT, FNYEAQ (reference sequence). The DNA for the CDR3 is TGTGCCAGCAGCTCCGAGGGCGGGCCCCAAGAGACCCAGTACTTC. It specifies CASSSEGGPQETQYF.

The CDR3 DNA reads TGTGCCTGGAGTGTATCGGAGGGCCTAGAGACCCAGTACTTC. Its translation: CAWSVSEGLETQYF. This chain connects TRBV30 to TRBJ2-5; D is perhaps TRBD2 (6 bases). The V gene lost 0 bases and the J gene lost 4 bases, with 12 bases spanning the gap. The CDR3 length is 14 residues. Per germline, CDR1 GTSNPN and CDR2 SVGIG (reference sequence).

The chain employs TRBV7-8 and TRBJ2-3; possible D gene TRBD1, 5 bases. CDR3 length equals 15 residues. The V gene's germline CDR1 is SGHVS and CDR2 FQNEAQ. V was pared by 8 bases and J by 0 bases, with 15 bases between. The CDR3 spells CASGLRGGSTDTQYF. The CDR3 nucleotides are TGTGCCAGCGGCCTTAGGGGCGGCAGCACAGATACGCAGTATTTT.

This clone was counted only a few times. The V and J genes are TRBV10-1 and TRBJ1-1, with D hard to call. CDR3 size: 13 residues. Trimming left V 3 bases short and J 2 bases short, with 7 bases between. Germline V lookup: CDR1 WNHNN, CDR2 SYGVQD (reference sequence). The CDR3 sequence: CASSDPQNTEAFF. The CDR3 DNA follows: TGCGCCAGCAGTGACCCCCAAAACACTGAAGCTTTCTTT.

The J gene is TRBJ2-1, the V gene TRBV10-3, with D tentatively TRBD1 or TRBD2 (10 bases each). Trimming pared 6 bases from V and 5 bases from J, leaving 32 bases between. CDR3 length: 20 amino acids. CDR1 is ENHRY and CDR2 is SYGVKD in the germline V gene. As DNA, the CDR3 is TGTGCCATCAGCCCCGGGACAGGGGTGGCAGCGGGAGGGCCGGACAATGAGCAGTTCTTC. Its translation: CAISPGTGVAAGGPDNEQFF.

The V and J genes are TRBV7-3 and TRBJ2-1; 9 positions match TRBD2. CDR3 size: 16 residues. The junction had 11 bases not matched to a gene; V was cut back by 5 bases and J by 6 bases. The germline V gene has CDR1 SGHTA and CDR2 FQGTGA. In DNA form, the CDR3 reads TGTGCCAGCAGCCTCGCAATTGGCGGGAGGGTCAATGAGCAGTTCTTC. Its protein product is CASSLAIGGRVNEQFF.

The chain carries TRBV7-6 and TRBJ2-7, with TRBD2 matching over 10 bases. Trimming removed 2 bases from V and 2 bases from J; junction bases left unmatched: 3. Germline CDR1 and CDR2: SGHVS and FNYEAQ. The CDR3 loop spans 15 amino acids. CDR3 DNA sequence: TGTGCCAGCAGCTTACAACTAGCGGGGACCTACGAGCAGTACTTC. This codes for CASSLQLAGTYEQYF.

The chain carries TRBV19 and TRBJ1-6, with unresolved D. From germline, CDR1 is LNHDA and CDR2 SQIVND (reference sequence). The V end lost 1 base, the J end lost 13 bases, and 14 bases lay between the germline ends. The CDR3 runs 14 residues. The CDR3 nucleotides are TGTGCCAGTAGTATAGCAGAGGGAGACTTCCCCCTCCACTTT. Protein product: CASSIAEGDFPLHF. Combining the CDR3 with reference TRBV19 and TRBJ1-6 gives the whole variable domain DGGITQSPKYLFRKEGQNVTLSCEQNLNHDAMYWYRQDPGQGLRLIYYSQIVNDFQKGDIAEGYSVSREKKESFPLTVTSAQKNPTAFYLCASSIAEGDFPLHFGNGTRLTVT.

The rearrangement uses TRBV6-5 and TRBJ1-2, with 11 positions matching TRBD1. This CDR3 has 14 amino acids. Germline CDR1 reads MNHEY; CDR2 reads SVGAGI. Unmatched junction bases numbered 3, after V lost 2 bases and J lost 7 bases. CDR3 protein: CASSYGQGASGYTF. The DNA of the CDR3 is TGTGCCAGCAGTTACGGACAGGGGGCGTCTGGCTACACCTTC.